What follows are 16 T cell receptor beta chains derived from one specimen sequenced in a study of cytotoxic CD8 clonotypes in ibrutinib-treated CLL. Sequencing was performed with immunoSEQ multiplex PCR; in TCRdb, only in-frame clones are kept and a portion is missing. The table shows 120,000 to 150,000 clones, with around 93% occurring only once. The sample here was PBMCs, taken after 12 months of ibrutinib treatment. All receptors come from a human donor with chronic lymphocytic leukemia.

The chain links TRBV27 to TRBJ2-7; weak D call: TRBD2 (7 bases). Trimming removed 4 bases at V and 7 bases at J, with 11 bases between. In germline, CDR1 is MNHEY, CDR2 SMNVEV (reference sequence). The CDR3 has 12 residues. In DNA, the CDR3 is TGTGCCAGCAGTTGGGGGCGGGGGGAGCAGTACTTC. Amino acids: CASSWGRGEQYF.

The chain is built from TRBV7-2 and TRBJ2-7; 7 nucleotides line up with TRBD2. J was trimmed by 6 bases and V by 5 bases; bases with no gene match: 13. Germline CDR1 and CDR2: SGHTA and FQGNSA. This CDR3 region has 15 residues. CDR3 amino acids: CASSPTQGLWREQYF. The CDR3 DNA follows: TGTGCCAGCAGCCCGACCCAGGGACTATGGCGCGAGCAGTACTTC. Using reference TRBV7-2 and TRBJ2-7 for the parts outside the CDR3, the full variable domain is GAGVSQSPSNKVTEKGKDVELRCDPISGHTALYWYRQSLGQGLEFLIYFQGNSAPDKSGLPSDRFSAERTGGSVSTLTIQRTQQEDSAVYLCASSPTQGLWREQYFGPGTRLTVT.

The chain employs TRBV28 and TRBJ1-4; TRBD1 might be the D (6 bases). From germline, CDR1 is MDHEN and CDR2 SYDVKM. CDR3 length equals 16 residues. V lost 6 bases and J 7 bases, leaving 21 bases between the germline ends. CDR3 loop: CASSSSGQLMTEKLFF. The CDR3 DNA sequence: TGTGCCAGCAGCTCCTCCGGACAGCTTATGACTGAAAAACTGTTTTTT.

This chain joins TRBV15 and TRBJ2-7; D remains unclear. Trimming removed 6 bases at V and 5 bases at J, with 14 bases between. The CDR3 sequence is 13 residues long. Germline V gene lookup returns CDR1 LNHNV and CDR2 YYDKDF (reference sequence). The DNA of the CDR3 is TGTGCCACCAGACCCCTACAAGAGGACGAGCAGTACTTC. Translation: CATRPLQEDEQYF.

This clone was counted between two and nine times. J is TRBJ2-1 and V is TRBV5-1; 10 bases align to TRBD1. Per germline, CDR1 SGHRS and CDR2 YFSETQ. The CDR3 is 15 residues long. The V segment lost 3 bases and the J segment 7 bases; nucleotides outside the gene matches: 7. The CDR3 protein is CASSSGQGLFNEQFF. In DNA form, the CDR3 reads TGCGCCAGCAGCTCGGGACAGGGGCTGTTTAATGAGCAGTTCTTC.

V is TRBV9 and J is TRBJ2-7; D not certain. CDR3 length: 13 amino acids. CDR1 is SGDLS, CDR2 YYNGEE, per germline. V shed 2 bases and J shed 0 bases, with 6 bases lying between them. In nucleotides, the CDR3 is TGTGCCAGCAGCGTTACGGACTCCTACGAGCAGTACTTC. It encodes CASSVTDSYEQYF.

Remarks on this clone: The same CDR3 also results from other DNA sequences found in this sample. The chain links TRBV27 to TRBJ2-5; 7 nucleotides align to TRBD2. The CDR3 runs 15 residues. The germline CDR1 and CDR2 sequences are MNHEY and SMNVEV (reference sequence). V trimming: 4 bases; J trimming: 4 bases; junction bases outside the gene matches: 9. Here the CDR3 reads CASSWGGRALETQYF. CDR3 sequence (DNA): TGTGCCAGCAGTTGGGGTGGGAGGGCCCTAGAGACCCAGTACTTC.

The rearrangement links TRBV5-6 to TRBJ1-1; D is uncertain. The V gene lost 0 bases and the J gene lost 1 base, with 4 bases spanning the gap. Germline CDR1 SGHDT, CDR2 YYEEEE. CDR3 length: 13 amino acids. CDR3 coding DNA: TGTGCCAGCAGCTTGGAGGAGAACACTGAAGCTTTCTTT. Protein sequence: CASSLEENTEAFF.

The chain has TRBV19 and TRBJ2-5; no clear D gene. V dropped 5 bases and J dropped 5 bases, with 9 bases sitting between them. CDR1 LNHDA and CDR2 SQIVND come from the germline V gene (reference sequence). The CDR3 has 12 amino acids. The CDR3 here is CASSSSWETQYF. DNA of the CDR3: TGTGCCAGTAGTTCGTCGTGGGAGACCCAGTACTTC.

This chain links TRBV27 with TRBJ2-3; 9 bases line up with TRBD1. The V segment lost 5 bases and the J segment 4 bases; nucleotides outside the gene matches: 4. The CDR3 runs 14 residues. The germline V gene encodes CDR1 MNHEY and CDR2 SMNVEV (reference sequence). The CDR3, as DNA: TGTGCCAGCAGTATACAGGGGGCAGCAGATACGCAGTATTTT. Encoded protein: CASSIQGAADTQYF.

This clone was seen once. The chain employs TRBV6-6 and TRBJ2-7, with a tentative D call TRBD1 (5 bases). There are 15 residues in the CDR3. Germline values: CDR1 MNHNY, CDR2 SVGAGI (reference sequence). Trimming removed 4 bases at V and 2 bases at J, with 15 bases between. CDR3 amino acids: CASSSTGDRPYEQYF. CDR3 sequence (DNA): TGTGCCAGCAGTTCGACCGGTGACAGACCCTACGAGCAGTACTTC.

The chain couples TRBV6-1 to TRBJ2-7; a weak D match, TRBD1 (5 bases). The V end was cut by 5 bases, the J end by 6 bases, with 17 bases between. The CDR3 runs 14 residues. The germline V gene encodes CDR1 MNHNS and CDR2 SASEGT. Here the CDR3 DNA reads TGTGCCAGCAGTACCCAACTCCAGGGTGGCGAGCAGTACTTC. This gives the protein CASSTQLQGGEQYF.

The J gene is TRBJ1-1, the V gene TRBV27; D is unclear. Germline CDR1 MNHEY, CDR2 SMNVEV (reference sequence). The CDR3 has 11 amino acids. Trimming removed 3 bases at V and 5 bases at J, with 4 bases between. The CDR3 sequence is CASSFGTEAFF. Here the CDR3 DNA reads TGTGCCAGCAGTTTTGGTACTGAAGCTTTCTTT.

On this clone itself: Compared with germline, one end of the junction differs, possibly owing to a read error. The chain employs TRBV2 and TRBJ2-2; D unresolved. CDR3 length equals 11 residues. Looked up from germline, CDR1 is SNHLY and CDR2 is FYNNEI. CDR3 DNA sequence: TGTGCCAGCCGTGAGGACGGGGAGCTGTTTTTT. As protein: CASREDGELFF. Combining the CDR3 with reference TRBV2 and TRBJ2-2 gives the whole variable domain EPEVTQTPSHQVTQMGQEVILRCVPISNHLYFYWYRQILGQKVEFLVSFYNNEISEKSEIFDDQFSVERPDGSNFTLKIRSTKLEDSAMYFCASREDGELFFGEGSRLTVL.

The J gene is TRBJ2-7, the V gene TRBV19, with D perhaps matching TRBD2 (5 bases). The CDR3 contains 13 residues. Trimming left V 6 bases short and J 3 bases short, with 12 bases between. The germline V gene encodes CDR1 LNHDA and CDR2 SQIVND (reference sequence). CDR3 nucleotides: TGTGCCAGTAGCGTAACTAGGAACTACGAGCAGTACTTC. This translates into CASSVTRNYEQYF.

CDR3 DNA sequence: TGTGCCAGCTCACCTTCTATTACAGGATGGACTGAAGCTTTCTTT. It translates to CASSPSITGWTEAFF. V and J are TRBV18 and TRBJ1-1; D possibly corresponds to TRBD1 (5 bases). Germline V gene lookup returns CDR1 KGHSH and CDR2 LQKENI. The CDR3 sequence is 15 residues long. V was trimmed by 3 bases and J by 5 bases, leaving 16 bases between them. The full variable domain, rest sourced from reference TRBV18 and TRBJ1-1, is NAGVMQNPRHLVRRRGQEARLRCSPMKGHSHVYWYRQLPEEGLKFMVYLQKENIIDESGMPKERFSAEFPKEGPSILRIQQVVRGDSAAYFCASSPSITGWTEAFFGQGTRLTVV.